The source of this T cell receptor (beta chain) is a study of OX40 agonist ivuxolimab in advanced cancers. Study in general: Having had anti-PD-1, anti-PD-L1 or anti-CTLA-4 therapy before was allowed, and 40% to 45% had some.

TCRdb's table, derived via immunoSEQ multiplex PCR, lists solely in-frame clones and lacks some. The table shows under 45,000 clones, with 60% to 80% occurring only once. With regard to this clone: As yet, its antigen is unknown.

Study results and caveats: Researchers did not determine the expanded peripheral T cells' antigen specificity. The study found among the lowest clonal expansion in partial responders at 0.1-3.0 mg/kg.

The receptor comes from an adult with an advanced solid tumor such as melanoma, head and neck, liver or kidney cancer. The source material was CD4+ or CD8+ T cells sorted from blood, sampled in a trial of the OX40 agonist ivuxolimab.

CDR3 sequence (DNA): TGCGCCAGCAGCGCCTCCGGGAACAAAGAGACCCAGTACTTC. It specifies CASSASGNKETQYF. This chain joins TRBV5-1 and TRBJ2-5, with D maybe TRBD2 (5 bases). Germline assignment: CDR1 SGHRS and CDR2 YFSETQ. The CDR3 sequence is 14 residues long. Trimming removed 4 bases from V and 3 bases from J, with 13 bases in between.